This T cell receptor beta chain was captured in a study of a mutant IDH1 vaccine in newly diagnosed glioma. Study at large: Patients received vaccination from 4-6 weeks after radiotherapy alone, or with temozolomide cycles. Notes on the study in general: Across multiple MHC alleles, 80% to 95% of patients had vaccine-induced responses.

CDR1 and CDR2 (germline): ENHRY, SYGVKD. V was pared by 2 bases and J by 3 bases, with 11 bases between. The CDR3 contains 14 residues. Worth noting for this clone: Antigen specificity is unknown.

Profiled with immunoSEQ multiplex PCR; TCRdb holds only in-frame clones, not every one. Found here are tens of thousands of clones, roughly 76% of them singletons; the top ten hold roughly 5.3%. As for time point: week 47, end of study. Doses comprised 300 ug of mutant IDH1 20-mer peptide each, plus topical imiquimod. New WHO grade 3 or 4 IDH1-mutant, ATRX-lost astrocytomas were present in all donors. Source: PBMCs, taken from a glioma patient whose treatment included an IDH1 peptide vaccine. V gene TRBV10-3 combines with J gene TRBJ2-7, with D perhaps given as TRBD1 or TRBD2 (6 bases each). This TCR derives from a middle-aged man with glioma. This chain's CDR3 is CAISEPGGYYEQYF. The CDR3 nucleotides are TGTGCCATCAGTGAGCCCGGGGGCTACTACGAGCAGTACTTC.